This entry lists 26 T cell receptor beta chains sequenced from one sample in a study of shared clonotypes between healthy human individuals. The protocol was immunoSEQ multiplex PCR, while the TCRdb copy is restricted to in-frame clones and leaves out a portion. The data hold about 2.4 million clones, with over 85% observed a single time. The sample consisted of naive CD4+ T cells from PBMCs. Subset in this sample: CD45RA+ positively selected. The receptors were gathered from a man between 18 and 29 years old in good health. Some clones in this sample may be carry-over from other donors' samples.

V and J are TRBV28 and TRBJ2-2, with 7 nucleotides matching TRBD1. The CDR3 is made up of 17 amino acids. Looked up from germline, CDR1 is MDHEN and CDR2 is SYDVKM. V shed 5 bases and J 6 bases; nucleotides not matched to a gene: 15. DNA for the CDR3: TGTGCCAGCAGTGTCCTACCCCCCAGGGGGACCCCCGGGGAGCTGTTTTTT. Translation: CASSVLPPRGTPGELFF.

The chain has TRBV6-5 and TRBJ2-7, with no clear D. Trimming took off 0 bases at V and 3 bases at J, with 12 bases between the two ends. The CDR3 is 15 residues long. The germline V gene has CDR1 MNHEY and CDR2 SVGAGI. In nucleotides, the CDR3 is TGTGCCAGCAGTTACTCGCAATTCGCAGGCTACGAGCAGTACTTC. Translating it yields CASSYSQFAGYEQYF.

The chain employs TRBV7-9 and TRBJ2-7; 10 nucleotides line up with TRBD1. CDR3 length: 18 amino acids. Germline trimming cut 0 bases from V and 3 bases from J; bases unmatched to any gene: 11. Per germline, CDR1 SEHNR and CDR2 FQNEAQ (reference sequence). DNA for the CDR3: TGTGCCAGCAGCTTAGCGCTAATGGGACAGGGGTTTTTCTACGAGCAGTACTTC. Its protein product is CASSLALMGQGFFYEQYF.

This clone was seen once. The chain uses TRBV6-5 and TRBJ2-2, with D maybe TRBD1 (5 bases). V was clipped by 0 bases and J by 5 bases, with 10 bases between them. The CDR3 totals 15 residues. CDR1 is MNHEY and CDR2 is SVGAGI in the germline V gene. The CDR3 bases are TGTGCCAGCAGTTACTCCAGGGCACAGACCGGGGAGCTGTTTTTT. Protein: CASSYSRAQTGELFF.

The rearrangement joins TRBV5-4 to TRBJ2-5; D might be TRBD2 (6 bases). Germline V gene data show CDR1 as SGHNT and CDR2 as YYREEE (reference sequence). The CDR3 runs to 16 residues. The ends were cut back, 0 bases at V and 1 base at J, with 13 bases in the middle. CDR3 DNA sequence: TGTGCCAGCAGCTTGGCTCCGGGAGTCTTCCAAGAGACCCAGTACTTC. Encoded protein: CASSLAPGVFQETQYF.

This clone showed up just a few times. The sample holds other DNA sequences that translate to the same CDR3. The chain is built from TRBV28 and TRBJ2-2, with a possible D match to TRBD1 (6 bases). V lost 9 bases and J 1 base, leaving 9 bases between the germline ends. The CDR3 totals 13 residues. Germline V gene sequence: CDR1 MDHEN, CDR2 SYDVKM. CDR3 loop: CASLTGNTGELFF. The CDR3 DNA sequence: TGTGCCAGTCTGACAGGGAACACCGGGGAGCTGTTTTTT.

V usage is TRBV6-6 and J usage is TRBJ2-3; D is unresolved. There are 15 residues in the CDR3. V lost 0 bases and J lost 2, with 9 bases in between. Germline values: CDR1 MNHNY, CDR2 SVGAGI (reference sequence). CDR3 in DNA: TGTGCCAGCAGTTACTCGACTCTTACCACAGATACGCAGTATTTT. As protein: CASSYSTLTTDTQYF.

The V and J genes are TRBV11-3 and TRBJ1-5; possible D gene TRBD1, 6 bases. CDR1 SGHNT and CDR2 YENEEA come from the germline V gene. The CDR3 length is 19 residues. With 1 base removed from V and 0 bases from J, the gap between germline ends came to 19 bases. CDR3 loop: CASSLVCPQGPHSNQPQHF. CDR3 nucleotide sequence: TGTGCCAGCAGCTTAGTTTGCCCCCAGGGGCCGCATAGCAATCAGCCCCAGCATTTT.

J is TRBJ2-1 and V is TRBV28; the match to TRBD1 covers 10 bases. Germline loops: CDR1 MDHEN, CDR2 SYDVKM. This CDR3 is 16 amino acids long. The J segment lost 4 bases and the V segment lost 6 bases, leaving 9 bases of the junction unmatched. The CDR3 is CASRPPGQGTYNEQFF. The CDR3 region has the DNA TGTGCCAGCAGACCTCCGGGACAGGGGACTTACAATGAGCAGTTCTTC.

This chain uses TRBV5-1 with TRBJ1-1; the match to TRBD1 covers 7 bases. The ends lost 5 bases at V and 5 bases at J; junction bases unmatched: 9. Germline-derived CDR1 and CDR2 are SGHRS and YFSETQ. The length of the CDR3 is 14 residues. CDR3 in DNA: TGCGCCAGCAGAGACCTGGCAGGGGGGACTGAAGCTTTCTTT. Translating it yields CASRDLAGGTEAFF. The full variable domain, with the rest looked up from reference TRBV5-1 and TRBJ1-1, is KAGVTQTPRYLIKTRGQQVTLSCSPISGHRSVSWYQQTPGQGLQFLFEYFSETQRNKGNFPGRFSGRQFSNSRSEMNVSTLELGDSALYLCASRDLAGGTEAFFGQGTRLTVV.

Only one count was recorded for this clone. This chain links TRBV7-2 with TRBJ2-7, with D perhaps matching TRBD2 (5 bases). The CDR3 runs to 15 residues. CDR1 SGHTA and CDR2 FQGNSA come from the germline V gene. V was pared by 5 bases and J by 3 bases, with 17 bases between. As DNA, the CDR3 is TGTGCCAGCAGCCCTAGCCTCTCCGAATTCTACGAGCAGTACTTC. It encodes CASSPSLSEFYEQYF.

The J gene is TRBJ1-1, the V gene TRBV6-5; D possibly corresponds to TRBD1 (6 bases). Per the germline V gene, CDR1 is MNHEY and CDR2 is SVGAGI. V shed 5 bases and J shed 2 bases, with 9 bases lying between them. The CDR3 sequence is 13 residues long. The CDR3 region has the DNA TGTGCCAGCAGTGGACAGATAAACACTGAAGCTTTCTTT. Encoded protein: CASSGQINTEAFF.

This chain uses TRBV19 with TRBJ1-1; D is unresolved. CDR3 length: 12 amino acids. Trimming shortened V by 7 bases and J by 2 bases, and 8 bases separated the two germline ends. Germline CDR1 and CDR2: LNHDA and SQIVND (reference sequence). The CDR3 reads CASISRNTEAFF. The CDR3, as DNA: TGTGCCAGTATAAGCCGTAACACTGAAGCTTTCTTT.

The J gene is TRBJ1-2, the V gene TRBV6-1; TRBD1 aligns across 8 bases. V trimming: 6 bases; J trimming: 1 base; junction bases outside the gene matches: 1. The CDR3 consists of 13 residues. Germline CDR1 and CDR2: MNHNS and SASEGT. As DNA, the CDR3 is TGTGCCAGCAGGGACAGGGATAACTATGGCTACACCTTC. This sequence encodes CASRDRDNYGYTF.

This clone was recorded once. The sample has other DNA sequences that encode this CDR3 too. This chain connects TRBV10-1 to TRBJ2-3; D unresolved. With 4 bases removed from V and 0 bases from J, the gap between germline ends came to 5 bases. The CDR3 covers 13 residues. CDR1 and CDR2 from the germline V gene are WNHNN and SYGVQD (reference sequence). CDR3 protein: CASSGGSTDTQYF. In nucleotides, the CDR3 is TGCGCCAGCAGTGGAGGCAGCACAGATACGCAGTATTTT.

The chain recombines TRBV29-1 with TRBJ2-7, with TRBD2 as a possible D gene (6 bases). In germline, CDR1 is SQVTM, CDR2 ANQGSEA. This CDR3 comprises 13 residues. Trimming cost V 6 bases and J 4 bases, with 16 bases left between them. DNA for the CDR3: TGCAGCGTGGGGGGACTCGACCGATACGAGCAGTACTTC. It specifies CSVGGLDRYEQYF.

The gene calls are TRBV5-5 and TRBJ2-1, with D maybe TRBD2 (6 bases). This CDR3 has 15 amino acids. V was pared by 4 bases and J by 1 base, with 12 bases between. Germline-derived CDR1 and CDR2 are SGHKS and YYEKEE (reference sequence). The chain's CDR3 is CASSPLAHSYNEQFF. The CDR3 coding sequence is TGTGCCAGCAGCCCTCTAGCGCATTCCTACAATGAGCAGTTCTTC.

V and J are TRBV27 and TRBJ2-7, with 7 bases lining up with TRBD2. Germline CDR1 MNHEY, CDR2 SMNVEV (reference sequence). This CDR3 comprises 14 residues. V lost 5 bases and J lost 2; bases outside the gene matches: 6. CDR3 sequence (DNA): TGTGCCAGCAGTCCGGGAGGACAAACCTACGAGCAGTACTTC. Amino acids: CASSPGGQTYEQYF.

Comment on this clone: This sample includes further DNA sequences coding for the same CDR3. The V call is TRBV6-5, the J call TRBJ2-7; 11 nucleotides agree with TRBD2. Germline CDR1 is MNHEY and CDR2 is SVGAGI. V gave up 2 bases and J gave up 0 bases; unmatched junction bases: 0. CDR3 length equals 15 residues. In nucleotides, the CDR3 is TGTGCCAGCAGTTACCTAGCGGGAGGCTCCTACGAGCAGTACTTC. Its protein product is CASSYLAGGSYEQYF.

The rearrangement joins TRBV18 to TRBJ2-1, with D possibly being TRBD1 or TRBD2 (5 bases each). The V gene's germline CDR1 is KGHSH and CDR2 LQKENI. Trimming took 2 bases from V and 3 from J, leaving 17 bases between them. This CDR3 is built from 17 residues. CDR3 amino acids: CASSPVAAMGDYNEQFF. The CDR3 nucleotides are TGTGCCAGCTCACCAGTCGCGGCCATGGGGGACTACAATGAGCAGTTCTTC.

The chain uses TRBV7-9 and TRBJ1-4, with unresolved D. V shed 2 bases and J shed 0 bases, with 10 bases lying between them. The CDR3 runs to 16 residues. Germline assignment: CDR1 SEHNR and CDR2 FQNEAQ (reference sequence). The DNA of the CDR3 is TGTGCCAGCAGCTTACTCGCCGGAGCAACTAATGAAAAACTGTTTTTT. Its translation: CASSLLAGATNEKLFF.

This clone appeared a single time. This same CDR3 is encoded by further DNA sequences in the sample. This chain connects TRBV4-2 to TRBJ2-3, with 11 bases matching TRBD2. The CDR3 sequence is 15 residues long. Trimming cost V 4 bases and J 3 bases; bases outside gene matches: 3. From germline, CDR1 is LGHNA and CDR2 YNFKEQ. CDR3 DNA sequence: TGTGCCAGCAGCCGCACTAGCGGGAGTACAGATACGCAGTATTTT. This codes for CASSRTSGSTDTQYF.

The genes are TRBV4-1 and TRBJ2-3; TRBD1 agrees at 9 bases. This CDR3 spans 16 amino acids. CDR1 is MGHRA and CDR2 is YSYEKL in the germline V gene. V lost 1 base and J lost 5; bases outside the gene matches: 7. The CDR3 loop is CASSQATGGEVDTQYF. CDR3 DNA: TGCGCCAGCAGCCAAGCCACAGGGGGCGAGGTAGATACGCAGTATTTT.

The chain uses TRBV4-2 and TRBJ1-5, with D maybe TRBD1 (5 bases). This CDR3 is 18 amino acids long. Trimming cost V 4 bases and J 0 bases, with 19 bases left between them. Germline V lookup: CDR1 LGHNA, CDR2 YNFKEQ. In nucleotides, the CDR3 is TGTGCCAGCAGCCCACGGGACCTGTCCTCGGGTAGCAATCAGCCCCAGCATTTT. Translated, it gives CASSPRDLSSGSNQPQHF.

The V call is TRBV6-1, the J call TRBJ2-7, with D possibly being TRBD2 (6 bases). The CDR3 extends over 13 amino acids. Germline V gives CDR1 MNHNS, CDR2 SASEGT. Between the trimmed V and J ends, which lost 7 bases and 4 bases, there was a span of 14 bases. CDR3 amino acids: CASNLVAGYEQYF. The CDR3 DNA reads as TGTGCCAGCAATCTTGTTGCGGGATACGAGCAGTACTTC.

The chain carries TRBV7-2 and TRBJ2-2; D perhaps matches TRBD1 (5 bases). Germline assignment: CDR1 SGHTA and CDR2 FQGNSA. The CDR3 has 16 amino acids. V shed 0 bases and J shed 1 base, with 9 bases lying between them. This chain's CDR3 is CASSLAVTENTGELFF. The CDR3 nucleotides are TGTGCCAGCAGCTTAGCAGTGACAGAGAACACCGGGGAGCTGTTTTTT.